Each of the 30 T cell receptor beta chains below was sequenced from the same sample in a study of OX40 agonist ivuxolimab in advanced cancers. Clones were read by immunoSEQ multiplex PCR, and TCRdb kept only the in-frame ones, dropping some. The sample holds several thousand clones, 80% to 90% seen once. The specimen comprised CD4+ or CD8+ T cells sorted from blood, sampled in a trial of the OX40 agonist ivuxolimab. The receptors come from an adult with an advanced solid tumor such as melanoma, head and neck, liver or kidney cancer.

The gene calls are TRBV19 and TRBJ1-1, with D uncertain. Per the germline V gene, CDR1 is LNHDA and CDR2 is SQIVND (reference sequence). The ends were cut back, 5 bases at V and 8 bases at J, with 15 bases in the middle. The CDR3 totals 13 residues. CDR3 bases: TGTGCCAGTAGTCCAGAGGTGAGATCCGAAGCTTTCTTT. Translating gives CASSPEVRSEAFF.

The chain joins TRBV27 to TRBJ2-7; TRBD1 might be the D (5 bases). With 3 bases removed from V and 2 bases from J, the gap between germline ends came to 11 bases. Germline V CDR1 and CDR2: MNHEY, SMNVEV (reference sequence). The CDR3 spans 14 residues. The CDR3 DNA reads as TGTGCCAGCAGTTTCCGACAGCCACCCTACGAGCAGTACTTC. The encoded protein is CASSFRQPPYEQYF.

The V gene is TRBV6-5, the J gene TRBJ2-7; 8 positions agree with TRBD1. This CDR3 has 16 amino acids. The V segment lost 2 bases and the J segment 3 bases; nucleotides outside the gene matches: 9. Germline V gives CDR1 MNHEY, CDR2 SVGAGI. The CDR3 coding sequence is TGTGCCAGCAGTTACCGTACCCCAGGGGGCGGCTACGAGCAGTACTTC. As protein: CASSYRTPGGGYEQYF.

This rearrangement joins TRBV2 to TRBJ1-4; 7 bases align to TRBD1. The J segment lost 3 bases and the V segment lost 3 bases, leaving 10 bases of the junction unmatched. This CDR3 contains 17 residues. Germline CDR1 reads SNHLY; CDR2 reads FYNNEI. The CDR3 reads CASSEVDRTEANEKLFF. CDR3 nucleotides: TGTGCCAGCAGTGAGGTGGACAGGACAGAGGCTAATGAAAAACTGTTTTTT.

The chain is built from TRBV7-2 and TRBJ1-2, with a tentative D call TRBD1 (5 bases). V was pared by 5 bases and J by 8 bases, with 15 bases between. Looked up from germline, CDR1 is SGHTA and CDR2 is FQGNSA. This CDR3 comprises 13 residues. The CDR3 protein is CASSPLGGYGYTF. In DNA form, the CDR3 reads TGTGCCAGCAGCCCACTCGGGGGTTACGGCTACACCTTC.

The chain is built from TRBV29-1 and TRBJ1-1; possible D gene TRBD1, 5 bases. V shed 3 bases and J shed 6 bases, with 14 bases lying between them. Germline V gene sequence: CDR1 SQVTM, CDR2 ANQGSEA. The CDR3 consists of 13 residues. The CDR3, as DNA: TGCAGCGTTGAGCGGGACCCTACCCCTGAAGCTTTCTTT. Encoded protein: CSVERDPTPEAFF.

This clone was counted a single time. The V call is TRBV21-1, the J call TRBJ2-7; the table calls TRBD1, which could not be checked here. TRBV21-1 is a known pseudogene. This CDR3 has 17 amino acids. This CDR3 is CASSKTGTGIFVYEQYF. CDR3 DNA: TGTGCCAGCAGCAAAACCGGGACAGGGATTTTCGTGTACGAGCAGTACTTC.

The rearrangement links TRBV7-8 to TRBJ1-2; D remains unclear. From germline, CDR1 is SGHVS and CDR2 FQNEAQ. The CDR3 sequence is 13 residues long. V gave up 6 bases and J gave up 4 bases, with 12 bases separating them. The chain's CDR3 is CASSSTSGYGYTF. DNA for the CDR3: TGTGCCAGCAGTTCGACTTCTGGCTATGGCTACACCTTC. Full variable domain (outside the CDR3, taken from reference TRBV7-8 and TRBJ1-2): GAGVSQSPRYKVAKRGQDVALRCDPISGHVSLFWYQQALGQGPEFLTYFQNEAQLDKSGLPSDRFFAERPEGSVSTLKIQRTQQEDSAVYLCASSSTSGYGYTFGSGTRLTVV.

V is TRBV7-2 and J is TRBJ2-3; the D gene is possibly TRBD1 (6 bases). Trimming took 5 bases from V and 6 from J, leaving 9 bases between them. The length of the CDR3 is 12 residues. Germline V lookup: CDR1 SGHTA, CDR2 FQGNSA. CDR3 in DNA: TGTGCCAGCAGCCAGGGGACGGATACGCAGTATTTT. Protein sequence: CASSQGTDTQYF.

J is TRBJ1-5 and V is TRBV4-1, with D unclear. This CDR3 region has 16 residues. CDR1 MGHRA and CDR2 YSYEKL come from the germline V gene. The V end lost 0 bases, the J end lost 2 bases, and 11 bases lay between the germline ends. The CDR3 spells CASSQDGGFGNQPQHF. The CDR3 bases are TGCGCCAGCAGCCAAGATGGCGGGTTCGGCAATCAGCCCCAGCATTTT.

This CDR3 is CASSVGVWRATNEKLFF. CDR3 sequence (DNA): TGTGCCAGCAGCGTAGGAGTCTGGCGAGCAACTAATGAAAAACTGTTTTTT. This rearrangement joins TRBV9 to TRBJ1-4; D remains ambiguous. This CDR3 is 17 amino acids long. CDR1 SGDLS and CDR2 YYNGEE come from the germline V gene. V was pared by 0 bases and J by 0 bases, with 12 bases between.

The chain combines TRBV28 with TRBJ2-1, with TRBD1 as a possible D gene (6 bases). The CDR3 runs 14 residues. Germline V gene lookup returns CDR1 MDHEN and CDR2 SYDVKM. The V and J ends lost 6 bases and 5 bases respectively, with 14 bases between them. In nucleotides, the CDR3 is TGTGCCAGCAGAATCTCCTACAGGGACAATGAGCAGTTCTTC. It translates to CASRISYRDNEQFF.

V and J are TRBV7-2 and TRBJ2-3; D may be TRBD1 or TRBD2 (5 bases each). This CDR3 spans 14 amino acids. The V gene lost 5 bases and the J gene lost 5 bases, with 14 bases spanning the gap. CDR1 is SGHTA, CDR2 FQGNSA, per germline. The DNA for the CDR3 is TGTGCCAGCAGCCCCGGGACCCGGGGAGATACGCAGTATTTT. Residues: CASSPGTRGDTQYF.

This clone was counted only a few times. The chain uses TRBV4-3 and TRBJ2-2; D is perhaps TRBD1 (6 bases). The germline V gene encodes CDR1 LGHNA and CDR2 YSLEER. The CDR3 consists of 16 residues. V gave up 2 bases and J gave up 0 bases, with 10 bases separating them. The CDR3 here is CASSQLGQSNTGELFF. In nucleotides, the CDR3 is TGCGCCAGCAGCCAACTGGGACAATCGAACACCGGGGAGCTGTTTTTT.

The chain links TRBV10-3 to TRBJ1-2; possible D gene TRBD1, 6 bases. The CDR3 has 13 residues. Germline loops: CDR1 ENHRY, CDR2 SYGVKD. V was trimmed by 4 bases and J by 5 bases, leaving 11 bases between them. The CDR3 protein is CAISGTASYGYTF. The CDR3 DNA is TGTGCCATCAGTGGGACAGCTTCGTATGGCTACACCTTC.

This sequence joins TRBV4-3 and TRBJ2-7, with D maybe TRBD1 (6 bases). Germline V gene lookup returns CDR1 LGHNA and CDR2 YSLEER. CDR3 length: 12 amino acids. V was clipped by 5 bases and J by 5 bases, with 10 bases between them. The chain's CDR3 is CASSRGQNEQYF. The CDR3 DNA follows: TGCGCCAGCAGCAGGGGACAAAACGAGCAGTACTTC.

V and J are TRBV2 and TRBJ1-2; D uncertain. CDR3 length equals 14 residues. CDR1 and CDR2 from the germline V gene are SNHLY and FYNNEI. V was trimmed by 6 bases and J by 2 bases, leaving 13 bases between them. DNA of the CDR3: TGTGCCAGCAGCCCGGAATACACGAACTATGGCTACACCTTC. It yields the protein CASSPEYTNYGYTF.

The rearrangement uses TRBV6-5 and TRBJ2-7; 12 positions agree with TRBD2. This CDR3 is 14 amino acids long. The germline CDR1 and CDR2 sequences are MNHEY and SVGAGI. The trim removed 6 bases at V and 4 bases at J, leaving 4 bases unmatched. The CDR3 reads CASSPGTSGYEQYF. The CDR3 coding sequence is TGTGCCAGCAGCCCCGGGACTAGCGGGTACGAGCAGTACTTC.

The rearrangement links TRBV7-2 to TRBJ2-5, with D possibly called TRBD1 or TRBD2 (5 bases each). Trimming took off 5 bases at V and 0 bases at J, with 13 bases between the two ends. Germline V lookup: CDR1 SGHTA, CDR2 FQGNSA. CDR3 length: 15 residues. The CDR3 region has the DNA TGTGCCAGCAGCCCATTTGGGGGTAACCAAGAGACCCAGTACTTC. It specifies CASSPFGGNQETQYF. The complete variable domain, with remaining parts taken from reference TRBV7-2 and TRBJ2-5, reads GAGVSQSPSNKVTEKGKDVELRCDPISGHTALYWYRQSLGQGLEFLIYFQGNSAPDKSGLPSDRFSAERTGGSVSTLTIQRTQQEDSAVYLCASSPFGGNQETQYFGPGTRLLVL.

V gene TRBV5-8 combines with J gene TRBJ2-7; 8 nucleotides align to TRBD1. Germline V gene data show CDR1 as SGHTS and CDR2 as YDEGEE. This CDR3 spans 16 amino acids. The V gene end was trimmed by 2 bases and the J gene end by 2 bases; junction bases not matched to a gene: 9. The CDR3 region has the DNA TGTGCCAGCAGCTTCACCAACCCGGACAGGGCCTACGAGCAGTACTTC. This sequence encodes CASSFTNPDRAYEQYF.

This clone appeared once. The chain employs TRBV28 and TRBJ2-7; D gene uncertain. Germline CDR1 and CDR2: MDHEN and SYDVKM. V lost 10 bases and J 0 bases, leaving 7 bases between the germline ends. This CDR3 comprises 11 residues. Here the CDR3 DNA reads TGTGCCACCCTCTACTCCTACGAGCAGTACTTC. Encoded protein: CATLYSYEQYF.

The V call is TRBV27, the J call TRBJ1-2, with 9 positions matching TRBD1. V shed 2 bases, J shed 7 bases, and the junction held 5 bases outside the gene matches. This CDR3 is built from 14 residues. Germline lookup yields CDR1 MNHEY and CDR2 SMNVEV (reference sequence). The CDR3 here is CASSLGQGNPGYTF. In DNA, the CDR3 is TGTGCCAGCAGTTTAGGACAGGGGAACCCTGGCTACACCTTC.

This chain joins TRBV7-9 and TRBJ2-3, with 7 bases fitting TRBD2. The CDR3 is 15 residues long. V was clipped by 5 bases and J by 2 bases; unmatched bases: 7. The germline CDR1 and CDR2 sequences are SEHNR and FQNEAQ (reference sequence). CDR3 sequence (DNA): TGTGCCAGCAGCCCACGGCTAGCGGCCACAGATACGCAGTATTTT. It is translated as CASSPRLAATDTQYF.

This clone was counted a single time. The V and J genes are TRBV27 and TRBJ2-3; TRBD1 is a possible D gene (6 bases). The CDR3 extends over 12 amino acids. Per germline, CDR1 MNHEY and CDR2 SMNVEV (reference sequence). V lost 8 bases and J 2 bases, leaving 8 bases between the germline ends. CDR3 in amino acids: CASRTVTDTQYF. CDR3 sequence (DNA): TGTGCCAGCCGGACAGTCACAGATACGCAGTATTTT.

This rearrangement joins TRBV28 to TRBJ2-5, with a tentative D call TRBD1 (8 bases). Germline V gene sequence: CDR1 MDHEN, CDR2 SYDVKM. Deletions cut 2 bases from V and 5 bases from J, with 15 bases between. The CDR3 loop spans 15 amino acids. The CDR3 DNA reads as TGTGCCAGCAGTTTAAGTTACAGGGGGGGGGAGACCCAGTACTTC. Its protein is CASSLSYRGGETQYF.

This rearrangement joins TRBV7-8 to TRBJ2-7, with 7 nucleotides matching TRBD2. J lost 4 bases, V lost 2 bases, and 2 bases had no gene match. The CDR3 totals 13 residues. The V gene's germline CDR1 is SGHVS and CDR2 FQNEAQ. CDR3 DNA sequence: TGTGCCAGCAGCTTACTGGGGGGGTACGAGCAGTACTTC. This translates into CASSLLGGYEQYF.

The chain joins TRBV7-8 to TRBJ2-3, with 8 bases fitting TRBD2. The germline gives CDR1 SGHVS, CDR2 FQNEAQ. V shed 1 base and J 1 base; nucleotides not matched to a gene: 4. The CDR3 has 16 amino acids. The CDR3 here is CASSLELAGRTDTQYF. The CDR3 DNA reads TGTGCCAGCAGCTTAGAATTAGCGGGGCGCACAGATACGCAGTATTTT. The full variable domain, with the rest looked up from reference TRBV7-8 and TRBJ2-3, is GAGVSQSPRYKVAKRGQDVALRCDPISGHVSLFWYQQALGQGPEFLTYFQNEAQLDKSGLPSDRFFAERPEGSVSTLKIQRTQQEDSAVYLCASSLELAGRTDTQYFGPGTRLTVL.

The genes are TRBV5-4 and TRBJ2-5; 8 positions agree with TRBD2. Germline loops: CDR1 SGHNT, CDR2 YYREEE (reference sequence). V lost 4 bases to trimming and J lost 6 bases; unmatched junction nucleotides: 14. This CDR3 contains 16 residues. The CDR3 DNA follows: TGTGCCAGCAGCCCGGAGAGCGGGAGAAGCGGAAAGACCCAGTACTTC. It yields the protein CASSPESGRSGKTQYF.

The rearrangement joins TRBV2 to TRBJ1-5; D might be TRBD1 (6 bases). The germline V and J ends were trimmed by 4 bases and 3 bases, with 10 bases remaining between them. Germline CDR1 and CDR2: SNHLY and FYNNEI. This CDR3 is 14 amino acids long. The CDR3 sequence: CASSARTDNQPQHF. CDR3 DNA sequence: TGTGCCAGCAGTGCTAGGACAGACAATCAGCCCCAGCATTTT.

This chain uses TRBV7-2 with TRBJ2-7, with D perhaps matching TRBD2 (7 bases). CDR1 SGHTA and CDR2 FQGNSA come from the germline V gene. CDR3 length: 13 residues. V dropped 5 bases and J dropped 7 bases, with 15 bases sitting between them. CDR3 sequence reads: CASSPRRGLEQYF. CDR3 bases: TGTGCCAGCAGCCCCCGGCGGGGGCTAGAGCAGTACTTC.